This TCR beta chain was identified during a study of identical twins. TCRdb redid the calling of the 5' RACE reads with MiXCR, one entry per CDR3 protein. This sample yields 500,000 to 650,000 distinct CDR3 sequences, of which around 20% are seen a single time; 0.4% to 0.6% belongs to the top ten. With V trimmed by 5 bases and J by 7 bases, 8 bases remained unmatched. Germline assignment: CDR1 SGHTA and CDR2 FQGNSA. The CDR3 consists of 14 residues. These data were also filed under a second study, of yellow fever vaccine responses in identical twins.

The receptor's source is a woman younger than 35 in good health. This chain uses TRBV7-2 with TRBJ2-1, with 7 nucleotides matching TRBD2. Sequenced: CD4+ T cells sorted from blood. CDR3 sequence: CASSPVGGGNEQFF. The DNA for the CDR3 is TGTGCCAGCAGCCCCGTTGGGGGGGGTAATGAGCAGTTCTTC.